This TCR beta chain was sequenced in a study of control samples from healthy donors and cancer patients. This CDR3 region has 15 residues. CDR1 and CDR2 (germline): SGHDT, YYEEEE. Trimming removed 1 base at V and 10 bases at J, with 15 bases between. Data came from immunoSEQ multiplex PCR; TCRdb stores just in-frame clones and leaves some out. The table records tens of thousands of clones, approximately 90% of them present only once. V is TRBV5-6 and J is TRBJ1-6; D not resolved. The clonotype comes from a woman between 18 and 29 years old in good health. Sequenced input: blood. CDR3 in amino acids: CASSLRQEGGSPLHF. For the CDR3, the DNA is TGTGCCAGCAGCTTGAGGCAGGAAGGAGGATCACCCCTCCACTTT.